The present T cell receptor beta chain was sequenced within a study of CD8+ T cells in alopecia areata. Across the study: A 6-month off-drug phase came after tofacitinib, which had lasted 6 to 18 months.

The sample's treatment: oral pan-JAK inhibitor, 5-10 mg twice daily. Sorting from PBMCs produced CD4+ and CD8+ T cells. With regard to this clone: Its cognate antigen is unknown.

Findings and limits, study-wide: Tofacitinib significantly lowered scalp clonality and expanded CD8+ clones among the top 100. While patients received tofacitinib, many expanded lesional clones remained present in scalp and blood.

Extracted from the samples, RNA was reverse transcribed into cDNA to serve as the sequencing template. Clones were read by immunoSEQ multiplex PCR, and TCRdb kept only the in-frame ones, dropping some. The table records fewer than 110,000 clones, about nine tenths of them present only once. CDR1 and CDR2 from the germline V gene are SQVTM and ANQGSEA. Trimming took 1 base from V and 1 from J, leaving 8 bases between them. The CDR3 extends over 13 amino acids. The sequence was obtained from a human donor with alopecia areata. The V and J genes are TRBV29-1 and TRBJ2-7; perhaps TRBD2 as D (5 bases). Here the sequenced sample was CD8+ T cells sorted from blood, taken at approximately week 30, from a patient treated with tofacitinib. CDR3 in DNA: TGCAGCGTTGAAGGGACTGATTCCTACGAGCAGTACTTC. As protein: CSVEGTDSYEQYF.